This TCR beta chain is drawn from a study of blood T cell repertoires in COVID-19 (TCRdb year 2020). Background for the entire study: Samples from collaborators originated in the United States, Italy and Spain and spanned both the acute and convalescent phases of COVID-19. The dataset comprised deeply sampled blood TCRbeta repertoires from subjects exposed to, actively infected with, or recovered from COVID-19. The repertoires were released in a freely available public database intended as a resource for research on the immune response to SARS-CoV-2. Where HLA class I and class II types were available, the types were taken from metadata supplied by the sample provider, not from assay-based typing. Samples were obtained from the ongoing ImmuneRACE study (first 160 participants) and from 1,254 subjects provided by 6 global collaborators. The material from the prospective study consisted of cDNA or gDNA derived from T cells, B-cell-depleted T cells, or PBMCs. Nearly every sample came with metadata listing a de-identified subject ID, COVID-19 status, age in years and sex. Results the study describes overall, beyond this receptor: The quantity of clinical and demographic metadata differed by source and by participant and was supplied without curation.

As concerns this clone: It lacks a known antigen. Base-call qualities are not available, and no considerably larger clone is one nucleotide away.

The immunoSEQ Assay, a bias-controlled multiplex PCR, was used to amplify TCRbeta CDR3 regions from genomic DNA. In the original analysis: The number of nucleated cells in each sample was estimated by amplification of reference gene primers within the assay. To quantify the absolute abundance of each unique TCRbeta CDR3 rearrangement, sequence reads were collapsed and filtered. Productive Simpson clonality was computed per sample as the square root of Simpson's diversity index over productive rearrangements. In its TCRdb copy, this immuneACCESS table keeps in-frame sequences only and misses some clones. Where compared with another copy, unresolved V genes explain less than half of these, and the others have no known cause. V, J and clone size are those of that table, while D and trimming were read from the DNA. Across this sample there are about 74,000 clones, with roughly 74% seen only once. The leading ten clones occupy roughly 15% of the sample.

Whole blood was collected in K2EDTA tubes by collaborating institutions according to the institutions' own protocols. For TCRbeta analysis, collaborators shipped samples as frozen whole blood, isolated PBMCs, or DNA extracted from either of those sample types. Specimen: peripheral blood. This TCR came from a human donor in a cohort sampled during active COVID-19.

The DNA is TGTGCCAGCAGCTTAGACCAGGGCCACACCATATATTTT. Translated, it reads CASSLDQGHTIYF. The rearranged chain carries TRBV7-2 and TRBJ1-3; the best D guess is TRBD1, with 5 bases matching. CDR1 and CDR2 were assigned from the germline V gene as SGHTA and FQGNSA. Trimming takes 1 base from V and 8 bases from J, and the germline ends sit 9 bases apart. The CDR3 contains 13 residues, cysteine and phenylalanine counted. Only the CDR3 region is kept as DNA, spanning 39 bases read in frame from base 1.